This T cell receptor beta chain was recorded in a study of beta chain features in type 1 diabetes. The germline V gene has CDR1 MDHEN and CDR2 SYDVKM. This CDR3 comprises 16 residues. The J segment lost 6 bases and the V segment lost 8 bases, leaving 12 bases of the junction unmatched. Study-level results: There were fewer insertions and more deletions at the VDJ junctions of type 1 diabetes patients. Resolution of whether HLA type affects TCRB rearrangement was not achieved here.

The authors sorted CD4+ naive, central memory, regulatory and stem cell-like memory cells via CD45RO/CCR7/CD25/CD127/CD95/CD27. Purity above 95% was achieved in all sorted populations. The isolated RNA, all of it, was reverse transcribed, so expressed TCRB transcripts were what got sequenced. The assay was immunoSEQ multiplex PCR, and TCRdb's table has in-frame clones only and misses some. This sample has around 300,000 clones, with approximately 9.9% found just once. Note on this clone: No antigen is known for it.

The receptor comes from a woman aged 30 to 39 in good health. The chain is built from TRBV28 and TRBJ2-1; 11 positions match TRBD2. Sequenced input: naive CD4+ T cells from blood. In DNA form, the CDR3 reads TGTGCCAGCCTGGGACTAGCGGCGCCAAGACGCAATGAGCAGTTCTTC. Its protein product is CASLGLAAPRRNEQFF. Complete variable domain (other parts from reference TRBV28 and TRBJ2-1): DVKVTQSSRYLVKRTGEKVFLECVQDMDHENMFWYRQDPGLGLRLIYFSYDVKMKEKGDIPEGYSVSREKKERFSLILESASTNQTSMYLCASLGLAAPRRNEQFFGPGTRLTVL.